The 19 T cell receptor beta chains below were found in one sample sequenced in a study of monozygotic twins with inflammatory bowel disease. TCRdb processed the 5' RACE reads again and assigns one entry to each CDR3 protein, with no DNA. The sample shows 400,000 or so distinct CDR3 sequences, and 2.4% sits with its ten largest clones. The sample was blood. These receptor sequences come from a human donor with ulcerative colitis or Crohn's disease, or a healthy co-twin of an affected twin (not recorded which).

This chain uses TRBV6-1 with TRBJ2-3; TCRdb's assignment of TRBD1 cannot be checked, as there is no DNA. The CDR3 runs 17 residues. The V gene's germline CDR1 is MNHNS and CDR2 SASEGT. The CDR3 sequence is CASHRGVMRAGTDTQYF.

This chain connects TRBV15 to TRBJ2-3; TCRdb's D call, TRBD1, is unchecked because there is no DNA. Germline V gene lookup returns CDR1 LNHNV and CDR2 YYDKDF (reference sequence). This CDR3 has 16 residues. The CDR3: CATSRGQGGGTDTQYF.

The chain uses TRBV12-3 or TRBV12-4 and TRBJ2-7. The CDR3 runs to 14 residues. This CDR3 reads CASRRTGSSYEQYF.

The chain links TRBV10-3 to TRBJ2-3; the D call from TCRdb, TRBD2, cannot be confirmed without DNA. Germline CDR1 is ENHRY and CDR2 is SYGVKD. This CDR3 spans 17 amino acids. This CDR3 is CAISESVIAGAPDTQYF.

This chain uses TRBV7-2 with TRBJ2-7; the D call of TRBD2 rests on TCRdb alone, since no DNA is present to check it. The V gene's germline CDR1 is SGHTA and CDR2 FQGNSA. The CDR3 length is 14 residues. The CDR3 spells CASSLNELASEQYF.

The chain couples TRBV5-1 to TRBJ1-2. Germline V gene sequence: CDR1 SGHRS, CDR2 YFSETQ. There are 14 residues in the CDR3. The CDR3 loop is CASSPKTDTYGYTF.

CDR3 loop: CASSPRGGQGAVGYTF. V and J are TRBV7-2 and TRBJ1-2; with no DNA, the TCRdb D assignment of TRBD1 cannot be verified. This CDR3 has 16 residues. Per the germline V gene, CDR1 is SGHTA and CDR2 is FQGNSA. The complete variable domain, with remaining parts taken from reference TRBV7-2 and TRBJ1-2, reads GAGVSQSPSNKVTEKGKDVELRCDPISGHTALYWYRQSLGQGLEFLIYFQGNSAPDKSGLPSDRFSAERTGGSVSTLTIQRTQQEDSAVYLCASSPRGGQGAVGYTFGSGTRLTVV.

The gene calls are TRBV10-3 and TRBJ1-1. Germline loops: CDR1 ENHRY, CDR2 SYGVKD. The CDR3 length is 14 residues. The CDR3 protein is CAIKGDLSSTEAFF.

The CDR3 spells CSVEFVGQGKDNEQFF. The chain combines TRBV29-1 with TRBJ2-1; TCRdb calls TRBD1, which cannot be checked without DNA. This CDR3 contains 16 residues. Germline loops: CDR1 SQVTM, CDR2 ANQGSEA.

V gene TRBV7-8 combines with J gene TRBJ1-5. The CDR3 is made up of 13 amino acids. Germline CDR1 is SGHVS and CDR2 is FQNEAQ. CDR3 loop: CASSLEPEQPQHF. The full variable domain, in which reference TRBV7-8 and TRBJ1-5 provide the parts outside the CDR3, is GAGVSQSPRYKVAKRGQDVALRCDPISGHVSLFWYQQALGQGPEFLTYFQNEAQLDKSGLPSDRFFAERPEGSVSTLKIQRTQQEDSAVYLCASSLEPEQPQHFGDGTRLSIL.

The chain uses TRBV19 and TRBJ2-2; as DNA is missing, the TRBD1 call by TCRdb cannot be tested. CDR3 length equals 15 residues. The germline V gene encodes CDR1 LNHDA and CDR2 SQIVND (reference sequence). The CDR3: CASSVRGSGTGELFF.

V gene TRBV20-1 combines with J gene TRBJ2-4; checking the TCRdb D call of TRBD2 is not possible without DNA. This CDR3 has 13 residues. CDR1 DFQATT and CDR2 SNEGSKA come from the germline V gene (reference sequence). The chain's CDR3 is CSASAGVGNIQYF.

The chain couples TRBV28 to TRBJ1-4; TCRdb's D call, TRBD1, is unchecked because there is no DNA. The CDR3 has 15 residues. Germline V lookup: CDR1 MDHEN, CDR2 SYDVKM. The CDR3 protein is CASSFAGEGKEKLFF.

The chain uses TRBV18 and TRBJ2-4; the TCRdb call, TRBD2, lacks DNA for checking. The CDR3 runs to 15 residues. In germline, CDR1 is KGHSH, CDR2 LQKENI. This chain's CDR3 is CASSPGEAAKNIQYF.

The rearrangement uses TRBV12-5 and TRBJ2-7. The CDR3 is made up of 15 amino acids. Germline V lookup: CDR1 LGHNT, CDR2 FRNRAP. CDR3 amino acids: CASGLGKIGSYEQYF.

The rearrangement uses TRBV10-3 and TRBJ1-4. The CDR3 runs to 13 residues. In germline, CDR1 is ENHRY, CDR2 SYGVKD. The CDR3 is CATKIGINEKLFF.

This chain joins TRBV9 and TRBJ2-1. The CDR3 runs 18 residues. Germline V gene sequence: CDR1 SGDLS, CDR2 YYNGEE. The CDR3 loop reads CASSVVDSDGGLYNKQFF. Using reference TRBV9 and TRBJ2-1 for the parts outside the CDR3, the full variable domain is DSGVTQTPKHLITATGQRVTLRCSPRSGDLSVYWYQQSLDQGLQFLIQYYNGEERAKGNILERFSAQQFPDLHSELNLSSLELGDSALYFCASSVVDSDGGLYNKQFFGPGTRLTVL.

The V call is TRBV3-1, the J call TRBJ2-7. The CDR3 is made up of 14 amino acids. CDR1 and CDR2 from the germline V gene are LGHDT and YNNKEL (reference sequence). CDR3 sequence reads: CASSQGFGFSEQYF.

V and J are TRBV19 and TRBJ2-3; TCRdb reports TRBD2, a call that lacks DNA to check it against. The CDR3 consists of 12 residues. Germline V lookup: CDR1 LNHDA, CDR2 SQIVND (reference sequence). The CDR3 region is CAGGFSTDTQYF.